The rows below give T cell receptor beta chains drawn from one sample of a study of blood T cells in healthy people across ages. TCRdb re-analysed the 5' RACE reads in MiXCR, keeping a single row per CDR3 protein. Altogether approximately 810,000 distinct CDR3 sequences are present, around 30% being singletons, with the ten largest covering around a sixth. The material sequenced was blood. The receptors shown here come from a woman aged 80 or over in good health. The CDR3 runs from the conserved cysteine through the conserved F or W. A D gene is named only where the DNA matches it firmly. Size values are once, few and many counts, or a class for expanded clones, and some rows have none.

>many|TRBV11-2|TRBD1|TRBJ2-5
TGTGCCAGCAGCCCGGGACAGGATGGGCAGACCCAGTACTTC
CASSPGQDGQTQYF
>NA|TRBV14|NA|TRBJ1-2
TGTGCCTGCAGCCAAAGGGAAGGCTATGGCTACACCTTC
CACSQREGYGYTF
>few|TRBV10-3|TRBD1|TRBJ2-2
TGTGCCACCGCCGGGACAGGGGGACTCGGGGAGCTGTTTTTT
CATAGTGGLGELFF
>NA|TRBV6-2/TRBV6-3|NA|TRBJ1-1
TGTGCCAGCGGCGGATACCCGGATGAAGCTTTCTTT
CASGGYPDEAFF
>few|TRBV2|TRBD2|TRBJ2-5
TGTGCCAGCATGGGGGGGGAGGAGACCCAGTACTTC
CASMGGEETQYF
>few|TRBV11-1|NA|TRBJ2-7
TGTGCCAGCAGCCCGACAGATATGCCCTCCTACGAGCAGTACTTC
CASSPTDMPSYEQYF
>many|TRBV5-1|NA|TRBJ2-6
TGCGCCAGCAGCTTAGTCACCTCTGGGGCCAACGTCCTGACTTTC
CASSLVTSGANVLTF
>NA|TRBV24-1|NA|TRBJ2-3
TGTGCCACCAGTGATCCCAGACAGCGCACAGATACGCAGTATTTT
CATSDPRQRTDTQYF
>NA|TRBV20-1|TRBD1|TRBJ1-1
TGCAGTGCCGTACTTCGGACAGGGCTGAACACTGAAGCTTTCTTT
CSAVLRTGLNTEAFF
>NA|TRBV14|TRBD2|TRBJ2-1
TGTGCCAGCAGCCAAGCTTGGACTAGCGGGATCAATGAGCAGTTCTTC
CASSQAWTSGINEQFF
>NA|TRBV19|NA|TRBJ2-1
TGTGCCAGTAGTATGTTAGGGGGGGGGCCTTCGCGCAATGAGCAGTTCTTC
CASSMLGGGPSRNEQFF
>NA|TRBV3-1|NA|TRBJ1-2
TGTGCCAGCAGCCGACCGACAGGCCTTAACTATGGCTACACCTTC
CASSRPTGLNYGYTF
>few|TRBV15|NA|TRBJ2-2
TGTGCCACCAGCATCTCAGGGTTCGGGGAGCTGTTTTTT
CATSISGFGELFF
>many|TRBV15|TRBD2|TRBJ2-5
TGTGCCACCCAGCAGGCTAGCGGGCAGACCCAGTACTTC
CATQQASGQTQYF
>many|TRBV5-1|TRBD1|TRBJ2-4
TGCGCCAGCAGCAGGACAGGGGGCGGAGGGCAAGACATTCAGTACTTC
CASSRTGGGGQDIQYF
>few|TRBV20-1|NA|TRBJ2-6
TGCAGTGCGGGGTCTGCTGGGGCCAACGTCCTGACTTTC
CSAGSAGANVLTF
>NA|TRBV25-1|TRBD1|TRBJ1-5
TGTGCCAGCAGTACGTCACAGGGGGTTCAGCCCCAGCATTTT
CASSTSQGVQPQHF
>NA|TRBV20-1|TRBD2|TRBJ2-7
TGCAGTGCTGGTGGACTAGCGGGGGGGCCTCGAAACAATGAGCAGTACTTC
CSAGGLAGGPRNNEQYF
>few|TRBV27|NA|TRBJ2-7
TGTGCCAGCAGCCCGTCCCAACCGGTCGTCTCCTACGAGCAGTACTTC
CASSPSQPVVSYEQYF
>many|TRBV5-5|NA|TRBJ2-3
TGTGCCAGCAACTCGGGAACAGGACGCACAGATACGCAGTATTTT
CASNSGTGRTDTQYF
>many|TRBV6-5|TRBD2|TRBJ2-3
TGTGCCAGCAGGGTAGCGGGAAGCACAGATACGCAGTATTTT
CASRVAGSTDTQYF
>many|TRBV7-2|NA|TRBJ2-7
TGTGCCAGCAGCTTAGTCGGACAGTTACGCTACGAGCAGTACTTC
CASSLVGQLRYEQYF
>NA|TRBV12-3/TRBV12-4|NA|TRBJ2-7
TGTACCAGCAGTACCGGACCCTGGGAGCAGTACTTC
CTSSTGPWEQYF
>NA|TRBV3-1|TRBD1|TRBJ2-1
TGTGCCAGCAGCCAAAACGCCAGGACAGGGGGCGATGAGCAGTTCTTC
CASSQNARTGGDEQFF
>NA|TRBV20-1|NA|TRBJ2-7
TGCAGTGCTAATACGGGGGCGGCGGGCGAGCAGTACTTC
CSANTGAAGEQYF
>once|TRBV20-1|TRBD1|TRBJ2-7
TGCAGTGCTAGCGCCGACAGGGAGCCTTACGAGCAGTACTTC
CSASADREPYEQYF
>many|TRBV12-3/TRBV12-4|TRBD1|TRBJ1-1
TGTGCCAGCAGGAGACAGGGTTCGGGCACTGAAGCTTTCTTT
CASRRQGSGTEAFF
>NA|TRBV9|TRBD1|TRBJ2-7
TGTGCCAGCAGCACAAATAACAGGGGGGAGCAGTACTTC
CASSTNNRGEQYF
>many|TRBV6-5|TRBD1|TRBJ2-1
TGTGCCAGCAGTTTTGACAGGGGGGTCTCCTACAATGAGCAGTTCTTC
CASSFDRGVSYNEQFF
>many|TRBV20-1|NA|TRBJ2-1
TGCAGTGCTAGGGGACTTAGGGGGTTCAATGAGCAGTTCTTC
CSARGLRGFNEQFF
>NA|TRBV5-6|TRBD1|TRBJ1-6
TGTGCCAGCAGCGCGGACAGGGACTCACCCCTCCACTTT
CASSADRDSPLHF
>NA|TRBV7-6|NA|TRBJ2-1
TGTGCCAGCAGTCCACCCCGGGCCAGCTCCTACAATGAGCAGTTCTTC
CASSPPRASSYNEQFF
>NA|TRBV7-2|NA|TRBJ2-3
TGTGCCAGCAGGGTACGGGGTGCAGATACGCAGTATTTT
CASRVRGADTQYF
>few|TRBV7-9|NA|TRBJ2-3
TGTGCCAGCAGCTTAACGAGTTCGCTGGATTGGGATACGCAGTATTTT
CASSLTSSLDWDTQYF
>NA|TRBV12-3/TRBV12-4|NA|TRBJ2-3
TGTGCCAGCAGCCGGCTAGCAGATGTGCAGTATTTT
CASSRLADVQYF
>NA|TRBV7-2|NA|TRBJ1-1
TGTGCCAACAGCTTAGCAGGCAGGGTGAACACTGAAGCTTTCTTT
CANSLAGRVNTEAFF
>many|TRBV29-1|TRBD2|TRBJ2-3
TGCAGCGTTGATGGGCGGGAGAGCACAGATACGCAGTATTTT
CSVDGRESTDTQYF
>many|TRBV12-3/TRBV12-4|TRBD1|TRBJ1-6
TGTGCCAGCAGTTTGTCCTTCCTGGACAGGGGGGTAAATTCACCCCTCCACTTT
CASSLSFLDRGVNSPLHF
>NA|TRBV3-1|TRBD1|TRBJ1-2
TGTGCCAGCAGCCCCAAACAGGGGCGAAGTGGCTACACCTTC
CASSPKQGRSGYTF
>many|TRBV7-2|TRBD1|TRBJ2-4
TGTGCCAGCAGCGGCCGGGACAGGGTTGAAAACATTCAGTACTTC
CASSGRDRVENIQYF
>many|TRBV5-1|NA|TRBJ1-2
TGCGCCAGCAGCTTTCAAGCGGACTATGGCTACACCTTC
CASSFQADYGYTF
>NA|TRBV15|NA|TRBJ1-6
TGTGCCACGGGGGGGCGGTGGTTAAATTCACCCCTCCACTTT
CATGGRWLNSPLHF
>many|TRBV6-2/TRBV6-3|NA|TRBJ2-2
TGTGCCAGCAGTTATGCAGGGGAGCTGTTTTTT
CASSYAGELFF
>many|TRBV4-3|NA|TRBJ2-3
TGCGCCAGCAGCCAAGATACTAGCCTCACGCAGTATTTT
CASSQDTSLTQYF
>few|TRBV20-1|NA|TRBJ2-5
TGCAGTGCTAGACGGACAGTGGATGAGCAGTACTTC
CSARRTVDEQYF
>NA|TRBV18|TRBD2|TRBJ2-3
TGTGCCAGCTCACCGATCCCTCCGACTAGCGGGAGCAGCACAGATACGCAGTATTTT
CASSPIPPTSGSSTDTQYF
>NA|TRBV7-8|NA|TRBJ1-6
TGTGCCAGCAGTAATCCGAATTGGGGTACTTCACCCCTCCACTTT
CASSNPNWGTSPLHF
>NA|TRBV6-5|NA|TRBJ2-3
TGTGCCAGCAGTTACGACCGGACAAGACCCACAGATACGCAGTATTTT
CASSYDRTRPTDTQYF
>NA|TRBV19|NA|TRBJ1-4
TGTGCCAGTAGTATGTTAAGCCCTGGTAATGAAAAACTGTTTTTT
CASSMLSPGNEKLFF
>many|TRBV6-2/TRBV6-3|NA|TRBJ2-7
TGTGCCAGCAGACCTAGGGGGGCCCTAACCTACGAGCAGTACTTC
CASRPRGALTYEQYF
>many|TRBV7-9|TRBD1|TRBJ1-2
TGTGCCAGCAGCGCGGGACAGGTCTATGGCTACACCTTC
CASSAGQVYGYTF
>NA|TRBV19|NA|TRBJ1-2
TGTGCCAGTAGAAGGGCCGCAGCTAACTATGGCTACACCTTC
CASRRAAANYGYTF
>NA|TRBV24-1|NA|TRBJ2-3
TGTGCCCCCAGTGAGGTGCTTGGTGGCACAGATACGCAGTATTTT
CAPSEVLGGTDTQYF
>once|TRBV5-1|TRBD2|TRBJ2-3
TGCGCCAGCCAGACTAGCGGGAGCCCAGATACGCAGTATTTT
CASQTSGSPDTQYF
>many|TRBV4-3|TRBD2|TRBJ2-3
TGCGCCAGCAGCCAAGATAGTGAACTAGCGATGACAGATACGCAGTATTTT
CASSQDSELAMTDTQYF
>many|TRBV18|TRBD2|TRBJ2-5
TGTGCCAGCTCACCAGGGACTAAACAAGAGACCCAGTACTTC
CASSPGTKQETQYF
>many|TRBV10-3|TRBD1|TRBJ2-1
TGTGCCATCAGTGATTCAGGGGGTCCCTACAATGAGCAGTTCTTC
CAISDSGGPYNEQFF
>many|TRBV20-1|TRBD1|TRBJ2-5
TGCAGTGCTTCCCCGGGACAGGGGAACCAAGAGACCCAGTACTTC
CSASPGQGNQETQYF